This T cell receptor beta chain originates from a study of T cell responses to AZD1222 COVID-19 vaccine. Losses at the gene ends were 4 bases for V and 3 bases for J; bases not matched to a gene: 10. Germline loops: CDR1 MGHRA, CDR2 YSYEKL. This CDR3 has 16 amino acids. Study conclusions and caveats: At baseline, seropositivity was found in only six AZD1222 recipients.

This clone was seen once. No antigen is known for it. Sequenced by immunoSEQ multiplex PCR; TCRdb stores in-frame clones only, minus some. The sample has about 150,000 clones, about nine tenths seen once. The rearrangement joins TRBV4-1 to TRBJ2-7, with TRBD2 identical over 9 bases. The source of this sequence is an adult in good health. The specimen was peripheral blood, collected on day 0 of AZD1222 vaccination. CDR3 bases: TGCGCCAGCAGCCTTCTGCTGGGTAGCGGGAGCTACGAGCAGTACTTC. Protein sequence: CASSLLLGSGSYEQYF.